This T cell receptor (beta chain) originates from a study of T cells after yellow fever vaccination. The V and J ends lost 6 bases and 3 bases respectively, with 17 bases between them. The CDR3 loop spans 15 amino acids. Using its own MiXCR run on the 5' RACE reads, TCRdb lists one record per CDR3 protein. In the table there are roughly 320,000 distinct CDR3 sequences, approximately 12% of which are singletons. The chain uses TRBV12-3 or TRBV12-4 and TRBJ1-2, with D possibly matching TRBD1 (5 bases). Material: CD4+ T cells sorted from PBMCs, obtained 45 days after the yellow fever booster vaccination. The origin of this receptor is a man aged 18 to 29 who received the YFV17D yellow fever vaccine. CDR3 coding DNA: TGTGCCAGCAGGGGGCCGAATTTGGGTTACTATGGCTACACCTTC. It is translated as CASRGPNLGYYGYTF.